Here is one T cell receptor (beta chain) with its context. The data were obtained in a study of blood T cell repertoires in COVID-19. About the study: Donors in the United States, Italy and Spain gave samples during acute or convalescent COVID-19. Sample material is recorded as cDNA or gDNA derived from T cells, B-cell-depleted T cells, or PBMCs.

Per the original methods: Reference gene primer amplification in the assay estimated nucleated cell counts. Sequencing used immunoSEQ multiplex PCR; TCRdb keeps in-frame clones, though not all of them. The DNA was the basis for D and trimming; V, J and clone size are from that table. Of some 200,000 clones detected, 92% appear once; the ten largest clones hold more than 0.95%. The V end was cut by 4 bases, the J end by 4 bases, with 7 bases between. Germline loops: CDR1 SEHNR, CDR2 FQNEAQ (reference sequence). CDR3 length: 12 residues. This TCR was recovered from a man aged 30-40 years with acute or convalescent COVID-19. Material for sequencing was peripheral blood. The chain employs TRBV7-9 and TRBJ2-5; no clear D gene. CDR3 residues: CASSSSPETQYF. The CDR3, as DNA: TGTGCCAGCAGCTCCTCTCCAGAGACCCAGTACTTC.